A selection of T cell receptor beta chains follows, all from one sample in a study of blood T cells in healthy people across ages. TCRdb redid the calling of the 5' RACE reads with MiXCR, one entry per CDR3 protein. The data hold 650,000 to 800,000 distinct CDR3 sequences, with more than 40% observed a single time. Sequencing input: blood. These receptors were collected from a man between 60 and 70 years old in good health. CDR3s include the opening cysteine and the closing phenylalanine or tryptophan. The D gene is left open where the match is weak. A clone size is listed for some rows: how often the clone was seen (once, few, many), or a class if it is expanded.

>TRBJ2-5|TRBD2|TRBV5-1|NA
TGCGCCAGCAGAACCGGGACTAGCGAAGAGACCCAGTACTTC
CASRTGTSEETQYF
>TRBJ2-3|NA|TRBV6-2/TRBV6-3|few
TGTGCCAGCAGTCCGGCCGGGGCCAGCGATACGCAGTATTTT
CASSPAGASDTQYF
>TRBJ2-7|TRBD1|TRBV7-9|NA
TGTGCCAGCAGCATGGGACAGGTCGGCTACGAGCAGTACTTC
CASSMGQVGYEQYF
>TRBJ2-5|NA|TRBV7-9|NA
TGTGCCAGCAGCTTAGCGGGGGCCGCTTGGGAGCAGTACTTC
CASSLAGAAWEQYF
>TRBJ2-5|TRBD2|TRBV6-1|NA
TGTGCCAGCAGTGAGGGGGCGGGGGGTCACCGAGAGACCCAGTACTTC
CASSEGAGGHRETQYF
>TRBJ2-5|TRBD1|TRBV29-1|NA
TGCAGCGTCGAGGATCAAGGGGGCTACAATGAGCAGTACTTC
CSVEDQGGYNEQYF
>TRBJ2-1|TRBD2|TRBV9|NA
TGTGCCAGCAGCGTAGGGCTAGCGGGGGGGTTTGAGCAGTTCTTC
CASSVGLAGGFEQFF
>TRBJ1-6|NA|TRBV9|NA
TGTGCCAGCAGCGTAGCGCCTAATTCACCCCTCCACTTT
CASSVAPNSPLHF
>TRBJ2-6|NA|TRBV9|NA
TGTGCCAGCAGCGTAGCCTCCAGAGGCACTTCCTTTGGGGCCAACGTCCTGACTTTC
CASSVASRGTSFGANVLTF
>TRBJ2-1|TRBD2|TRBV11-2|once
TGTGCCAGCAGCTTAGACCTAGCGGGGGGCCGCGAGCAGTTCTTC
CASSLDLAGGREQFF
>TRBJ2-1|TRBD2|TRBV6-5|once
TGTGCCAGTAATAGCGGGGGGGCGAAGGATGAGCAGTTCTTC
CASNSGGAKDEQFF
>TRBJ2-2|NA|TRBV20-1|NA
TGCAGTGCTCCAGGGTTTCAGGGGAACGCCGGGGAGCTGTTTTTT
CSAPGFQGNAGELFF
>TRBJ2-6|NA|TRBV29-1|NA
TGCAGCGTTAGCGGCAGGGGGGACTCTGGGGCCAACGTCCTGACTTTC
CSVSGRGDSGANVLTF
>TRBJ2-5|TRBD1|TRBV27|NA
TGTGCCAGCAGTCCGCGGACAGGGGGCTTCTACGGGCAGTACTTC
CASSPRTGGFYGQYF
>TRBJ1-4|NA|TRBV29-1|NA
TGCAGCGTAGTTACTGGGGAAAAACTGTTTTTT
CSVVTGEKLFF
>TRBJ2-2|TRBD1|TRBV7-9|NA
TGTGCAAGCAGCTTAGTCTTCGGACAGGGACCCGGGGAGCTGTTTTTT
CASSLVFGQGPGELFF